Detailed here is one TCR beta chain. The data stem from a study of blood T cell repertoires in COVID-19. Clones were read by immunoSEQ multiplex PCR, and TCRdb kept only the in-frame ones, dropping some. The sample has some 110,000 clones; roughly 90% are singletons. This TCR came from a man in his forties or fifties with COVID-19, enrolled during active disease. The sample consisted of peripheral blood.

The DNA of the CDR3 is TGCGCCAGCAGCCAAGAGGCATGGCGGGAGGTTACAGATACGCAGTATTTT. Translated: CASSQEAWREVTDTQYF. This chain uses TRBV4-1 with TRBJ2-3; 8 bases agree with TRBD2. The CDR3 totals 17 residues. The germline V gene encodes CDR1 MGHRA and CDR2 YSYEKL. V lost 0 bases and J lost 3; bases outside the gene matches: 8.